This record concerns one T cell receptor (beta chain) sequence. What it recognizes is unknown. This sample was included in a study of T cells after yellow fever vaccination. At the level of the study: Some fractions had low cell numbers, and these were prepared with SMART-Seq v4 Ultra Low Input.

The CDR3 length is 18 residues. V was clipped by 11 bases and J by 3 bases; unmatched bases: 17. Each CDR3 protein is one row after TCRdb ran MiXCR on the 5' RACE reads. The top ten hold about 16% of the sample, which has approximately 510,000 distinct CDR3 sequences, about a fifth seen once. Regarding the study as a whole: Weaker, the secondary response had a peak occurring faster, on day 5 versus 15. The CD4 compartment and the CD8 compartment contained a small share of clonotypes in common. Boosting was followed by the reappearance of most primary-vaccination clones (around 96% CD4, about 90% CD8).

Sequences were derived from PBMCs, sampled approximately 22 days after the first yellow fever vaccination. This receptor was taken from a man younger than 30 who received the YFV17D yellow fever vaccine. V is TRBV12-3 or TRBV12-4 and J is TRBJ2-1; 12 bases match TRBD2. The DNA of the CDR3 is TGTGCCTTCAGTTTAGCCCGGACTAGCGGGGTGGTCTACAATGAGCAGTTCTTC. Its translation is CAFSLARTSGVVYNEQFF.